This entry describes one T cell receptor (beta chain). The trim removed 5 bases at V and 7 bases at J, leaving 11 bases unmatched. The germline CDR1 and CDR2 sequences are SGHVS and FNYEAQ. This CDR3 is 16 amino acids long. Original handling: By means of reference gene primer amplification, nucleated cell counts were estimated. Produced via immunoSEQ multiplex PCR; TCRdb's table is partial and in-frame only. V and J calls and clone size come straight from that table; D and trimming were deduced from the DNA. The sample yields over 75,000 clones, approximately 90% seen once. The sample originates from a study of blood T cell repertoires in COVID-19. Study-wide context: Whether acute or convalescent, the COVID-19 samples came from the United States, Italy and Spain.

The sequenced sample consisted of peripheral blood. V usage is TRBV7-6 and J usage is TRBJ1-6; 7 nucleotides agree with TRBD1. The receptor was derived from a human donor with COVID-19, enrolled during active disease. The donor label of this sample is uncertain. The CDR3 loop is CASSPQGTDYNSPLHF. The DNA of the CDR3 is TGTGCCAGCAGCCCCCAGGGGACAGATTACAATTCACCCCTCCACTTT.